This is a list of T cell receptor beta chains from one sample in a study of T cells in Graves' hyperthyroidism and ophthalmopathy. TCRdb re-called the multiplex PCR reads through MiXCR, storing one row per CDR3 protein. The sample holds around 300,000 distinct CDR3 sequences, about an eighth seen once. The specimen sequenced was blood. The source of these receptors is a woman aged 30 to 39 with Graves' hyperthyroidism that later progressed to Graves' ophthalmopathy. The CDR3 runs from the conserved cysteine through the conserved F or W. Part of the rows lack a size; the others show once, few, many or a class for expanded clones.

v_gene: TRBV10-3; j_gene: TRBJ2-1; abundance: many; CDR3aa: CAISESSYNEQFF
v_gene: TRBV20-1; j_gene: TRBJ2-2; abundance: many; CDR3aa: CSAGTGLTGELFF
v_gene: TRBV15; j_gene: TRBJ2-1; abundance: many; CDR3aa: CATSYRLAGMDEQFF
v_gene: TRBV28; j_gene: TRBJ1-5; abundance: many; CDR3aa: CASSSGQVGNQPQHF
v_gene: TRBV11-2; j_gene: TRBJ1-1; abundance: -; CDR3aa: CASSSRRTVNTEAFF
v_gene: TRBV7-2; j_gene: TRBJ2-7; abundance: many; CDR3aa: CASSPGSQGYEQYF
v_gene: TRBV18; j_gene: TRBJ2-3; abundance: many; CDR3aa: CASSPPEADTQYF
v_gene: TRBV4-3; j_gene: TRBJ1-6; abundance: few; CDR3aa: CASSPRALGNSPLHF
v_gene: TRBV20-1; j_gene: TRBJ1-1; abundance: many; CDR3aa: CSASRGGAEAFF
v_gene: TRBV20-1; j_gene: TRBJ2-3; abundance: many; CDR3aa: CSAGGQGTFTDTQYF
v_gene: TRBV28; j_gene: TRBJ2-3; abundance: many; CDR3aa: CASSILAGVSTDTQYF
v_gene: TRBV4-1; j_gene: TRBJ2-7; abundance: -; CDR3aa: CASSQAKGAAYEQYF
v_gene: TRBV7-8; j_gene: TRBJ1-5; abundance: few; CDR3aa: CASSLNREGNQPQHF
v_gene: TRBV2; j_gene: TRBJ2-5; abundance: -; CDR3aa: CASSPWRGEETQYF
v_gene: TRBV30; j_gene: TRBJ1-1; abundance: many; CDR3aa: CAWSGGDRGGTEAFF
v_gene: TRBV6-2/TRBV6-3; j_gene: TRBJ2-7; abundance: many; CDR3aa: CASSYGEDEQYF
v_gene: TRBV3-1; j_gene: TRBJ2-3; abundance: -; CDR3aa: CASSQGIAGATDTQYF
v_gene: TRBV12-3/TRBV12-4; j_gene: TRBJ1-2; abundance: many; CDR3aa: CASSPPGAPNYGYTF
v_gene: TRBV4-1; j_gene: TRBJ2-1; abundance: few; CDR3aa: CASSHHPGQTNNEQFF
v_gene: TRBV20-1; j_gene: TRBJ1-4; abundance: many; CDR3aa: CSAMGGRGEKLFF
v_gene: TRBV7-2; j_gene: TRBJ2-1; abundance: -; CDR3aa: CASSPFAPNIYNEQFF
v_gene: TRBV6-2/TRBV6-3; j_gene: TRBJ1-1; abundance: -; CDR3aa: CASRHFEWGYTEAFF